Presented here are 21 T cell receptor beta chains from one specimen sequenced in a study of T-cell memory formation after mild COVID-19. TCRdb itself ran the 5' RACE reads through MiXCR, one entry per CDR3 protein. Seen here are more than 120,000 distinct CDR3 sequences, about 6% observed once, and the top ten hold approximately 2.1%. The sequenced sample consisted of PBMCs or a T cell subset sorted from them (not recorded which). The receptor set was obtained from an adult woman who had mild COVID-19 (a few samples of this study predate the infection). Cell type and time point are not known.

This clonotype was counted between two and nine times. CDR3 in DNA: TGCAGTGCTAGAAGGGGTAATACAGGGGCTTTCTTT. Translating gives CSARRGNTGAFF. The chain carries TRBV20-1 and TRBJ1-1; D perhaps matches TRBD1 (6 bases). V dropped 2 bases and J dropped 11 bases, with 15 bases sitting between them. The CDR3 spans 12 residues. Looked up from germline, CDR1 is DFQATT and CDR2 is SNEGSKA (reference sequence).

The CDR3 is CATSLGTGNQPQHF. As DNA, the CDR3 is TGTGCCACCAGTCTCGGGACAGGGAATCAGCCCCAGCATTTT. This sequence joins TRBV15 and TRBJ1-5; 9 positions match TRBD1. The CDR3 totals 14 residues. The V segment lost 6 bases and the J segment 4 bases; nucleotides outside the gene matches: 4. From germline, CDR1 is LNHNV and CDR2 YYDKDF (reference sequence).

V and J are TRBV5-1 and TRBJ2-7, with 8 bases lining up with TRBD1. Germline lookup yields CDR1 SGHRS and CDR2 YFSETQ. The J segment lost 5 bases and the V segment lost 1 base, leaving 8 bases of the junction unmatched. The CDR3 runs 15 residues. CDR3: CASSLYGDRSNEQYF. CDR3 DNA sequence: TGCGCCAGCAGCTTGTACGGGGACAGGAGCAACGAGCAGTACTTC.

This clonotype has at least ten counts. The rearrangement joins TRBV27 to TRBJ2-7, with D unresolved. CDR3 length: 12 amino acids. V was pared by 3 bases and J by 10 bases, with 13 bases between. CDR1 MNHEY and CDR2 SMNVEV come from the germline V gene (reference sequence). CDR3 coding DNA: TGTGCCAGCAGTTTTAGTGGAGTCCGTCAGTACTTC. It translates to CASSFSGVRQYF.

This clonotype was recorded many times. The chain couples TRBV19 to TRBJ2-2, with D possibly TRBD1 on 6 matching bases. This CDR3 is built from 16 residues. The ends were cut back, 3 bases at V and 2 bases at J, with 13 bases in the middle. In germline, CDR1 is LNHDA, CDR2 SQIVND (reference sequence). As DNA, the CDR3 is TGTGCCAGTAGTATTTCGCGACAGGAAAACACCGGGGAGCTGTTTTTT. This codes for CASSISRQENTGELFF.

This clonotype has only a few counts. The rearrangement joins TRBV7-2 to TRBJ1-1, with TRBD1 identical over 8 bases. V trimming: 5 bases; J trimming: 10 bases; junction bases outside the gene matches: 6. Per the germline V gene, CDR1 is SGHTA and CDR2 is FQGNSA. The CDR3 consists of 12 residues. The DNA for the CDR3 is TGTGCCAGCAGCACACGGACAGGGTCAGCTTTCTTT. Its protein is CASSTRTGSAFF. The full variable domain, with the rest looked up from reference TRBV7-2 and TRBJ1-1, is GAGVSQSPSNKVTEKGKDVELRCDPISGHTALYWYRQSLGQGLEFLIYFQGNSAPDKSGLPSDRFSAERTGGSVSTLTIQRTQQEDSAVYLCASSTRTGSAFFGQGTRLTVV.

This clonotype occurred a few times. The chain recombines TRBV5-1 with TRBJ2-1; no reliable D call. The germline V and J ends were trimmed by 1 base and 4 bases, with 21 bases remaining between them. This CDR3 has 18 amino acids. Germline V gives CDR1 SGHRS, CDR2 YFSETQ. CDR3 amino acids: CASSLLSPSTASYNEQFF. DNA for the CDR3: TGCGCCAGCAGCTTGCTTAGCCCATCCACCGCCTCATACAATGAGCAGTTCTTC.

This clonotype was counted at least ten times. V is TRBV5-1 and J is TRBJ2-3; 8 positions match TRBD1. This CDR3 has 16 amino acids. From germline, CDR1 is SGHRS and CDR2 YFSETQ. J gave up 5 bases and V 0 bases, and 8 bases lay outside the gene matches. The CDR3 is CASSLDAGGSGDTQYF. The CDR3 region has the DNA TGCGCCAGCAGCTTGGACGCAGGGGGCTCCGGAGATACGCAGTATTTT.

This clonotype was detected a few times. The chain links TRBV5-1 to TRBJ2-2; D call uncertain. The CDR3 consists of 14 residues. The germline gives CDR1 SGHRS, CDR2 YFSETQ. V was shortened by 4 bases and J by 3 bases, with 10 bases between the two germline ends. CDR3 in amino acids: CASSPPWDTGELFF. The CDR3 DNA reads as TGCGCCAGCAGCCCGCCATGGGACACCGGGGAGCTGTTTTTT.

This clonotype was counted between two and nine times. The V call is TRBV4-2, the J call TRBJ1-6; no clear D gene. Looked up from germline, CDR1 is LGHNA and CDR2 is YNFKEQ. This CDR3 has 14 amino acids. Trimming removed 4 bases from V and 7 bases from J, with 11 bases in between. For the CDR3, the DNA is TGTGCCAGCAGCCTGGGAGTTGGCAATTCACCCCTCCACTTT. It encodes CASSLGVGNSPLHF.

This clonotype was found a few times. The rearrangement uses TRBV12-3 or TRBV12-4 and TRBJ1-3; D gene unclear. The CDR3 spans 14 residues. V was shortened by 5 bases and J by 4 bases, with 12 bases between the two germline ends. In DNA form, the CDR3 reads TGTGCCAGCAGTCCGGACTCCATCGGAAACACCATATATTTT. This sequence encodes CASSPDSIGNTIYF.

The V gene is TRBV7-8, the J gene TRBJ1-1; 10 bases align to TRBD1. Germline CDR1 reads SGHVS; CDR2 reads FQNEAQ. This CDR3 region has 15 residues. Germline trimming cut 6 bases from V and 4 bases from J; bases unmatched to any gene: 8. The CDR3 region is CASRYDRGRGTEAFF. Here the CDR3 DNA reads TGTGCCAGCAGATACGACAGGGGGCGAGGCACTGAAGCTTTCTTT.

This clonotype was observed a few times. The DNA for the CDR3 is TGTGCCAGCAGTCTTGACGGAAATGAAAAACTGTTTTTT. Its protein product is CASSLDGNEKLFF. This chain connects TRBV2 to TRBJ1-4; D uncertain. The CDR3 contains 13 residues. Trimming removed 5 bases from V and 5 bases from J, with 9 bases in between. Germline assignment: CDR1 SNHLY and CDR2 FYNNEI. The full variable domain, with the rest looked up from reference TRBV2 and TRBJ1-4, is EPEVTQTPSHQVTQMGQEVILRCVPISNHLYFYWYRQILGQKVEFLVSFYNNEISEKSEIFDDQFSVERPDGSNFTLKIRSTKLEDSAMYFCASSLDGNEKLFFGSGTQLSVL.

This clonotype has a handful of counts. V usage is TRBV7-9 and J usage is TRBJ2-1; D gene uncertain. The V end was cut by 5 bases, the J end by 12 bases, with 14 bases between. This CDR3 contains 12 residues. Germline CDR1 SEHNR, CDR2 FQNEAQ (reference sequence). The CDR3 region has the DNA TGTGCCAGCAGCCCCGATGCCGGTAGGCAGTTCTTC. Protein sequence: CASSPDAGRQFF.

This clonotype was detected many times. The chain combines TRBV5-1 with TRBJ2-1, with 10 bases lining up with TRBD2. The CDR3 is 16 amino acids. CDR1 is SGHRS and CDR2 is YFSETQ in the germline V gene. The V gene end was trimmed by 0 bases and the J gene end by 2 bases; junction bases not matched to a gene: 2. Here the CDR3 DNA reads TGCGCCAGCAGCTTGGCTAGCGGGAGTACCTACAATGAGCAGTTCTTC. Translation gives CASSLASGSTYNEQFF.

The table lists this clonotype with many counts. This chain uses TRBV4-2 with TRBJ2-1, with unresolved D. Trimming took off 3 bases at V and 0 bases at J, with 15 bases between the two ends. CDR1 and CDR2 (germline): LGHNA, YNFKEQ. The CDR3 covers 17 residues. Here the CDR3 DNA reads TGTGCCAGCAGCCAGCCGATCTTTCAGAGCTCCTACAATGAGCAGTTCTTC. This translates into CASSQPIFQSSYNEQFF.

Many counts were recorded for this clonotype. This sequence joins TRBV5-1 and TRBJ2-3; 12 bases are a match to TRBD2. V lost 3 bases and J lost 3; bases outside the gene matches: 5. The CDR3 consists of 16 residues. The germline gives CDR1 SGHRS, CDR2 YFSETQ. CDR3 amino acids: CASSSTSGSRTDTQYF. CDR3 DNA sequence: TGCGCCAGCAGCTCGACTAGCGGGAGTAGGACAGATACGCAGTATTTT.

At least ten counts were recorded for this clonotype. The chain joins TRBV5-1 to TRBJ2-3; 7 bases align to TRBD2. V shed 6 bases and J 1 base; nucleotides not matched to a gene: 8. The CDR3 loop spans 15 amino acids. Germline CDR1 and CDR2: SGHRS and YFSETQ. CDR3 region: CASTLGGKGTDTQYF. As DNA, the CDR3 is TGCGCCAGCACCCTCGGGGGGAAGGGCACAGATACGCAGTATTTT.

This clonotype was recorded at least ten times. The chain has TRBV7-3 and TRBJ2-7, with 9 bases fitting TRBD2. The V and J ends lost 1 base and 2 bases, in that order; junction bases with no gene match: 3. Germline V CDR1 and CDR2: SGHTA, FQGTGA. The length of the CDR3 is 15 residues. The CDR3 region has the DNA TGTGCCAGCAGCTTAAGGCGGGGGGGCGCCTACGAGCAGTACTTC. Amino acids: CASSLRRGGAYEQYF.

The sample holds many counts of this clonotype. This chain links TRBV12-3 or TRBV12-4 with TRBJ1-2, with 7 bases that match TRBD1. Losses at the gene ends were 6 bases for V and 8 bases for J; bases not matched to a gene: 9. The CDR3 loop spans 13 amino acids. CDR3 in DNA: TGTGCCAGCAGCCGGACAGGAGTGAGCGGCTACACCTTC. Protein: CASSRTGVSGYTF.

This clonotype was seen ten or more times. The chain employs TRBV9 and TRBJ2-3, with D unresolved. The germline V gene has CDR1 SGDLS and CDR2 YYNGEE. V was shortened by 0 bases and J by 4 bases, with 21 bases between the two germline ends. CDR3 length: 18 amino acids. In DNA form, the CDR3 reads TGTGCCAGCAGCGTAGCTAATAACCCCCATTCGTGGCCAGATACGCAGTATTTT. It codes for CASSVANNPHSWPDTQYF.